The rows below give T cell receptor beta chains drawn from one sample of a study of blood T cell repertoires in COVID-19. Sequenced by immunoSEQ multiplex PCR; TCRdb stores in-frame clones only, minus some. Among hundreds of thousands of clones listed, approximately 87% were seen once. Source material: PBMCs or T cells enriched from blood (not recorded which). The origin of the receptors is a woman between 50 and 59 years old in a cohort exposed to, infected with or recovered from COVID-19 (not recorded which). CDR3s include the opening cysteine and the closing phenylalanine or tryptophan. A D gene is named only where the DNA matches it firmly. Size is stated for part of the rows, as once, few or many counts, or as a class when the clone is expanded.

j_call v_call d_call clone_size cdr3_nt cdr3_aa
TRBJ2-7 TRBV29-1 . . TGCGGAGCACGGGAACAGGGCGGCGAGCAGTACTTC CGAREQGGEQYF
TRBJ2-3 TRBV29-1 TRBD2 . TGCAGCGTCGTGAAGCGGGGCGCAGATACGCAGTATTTT CSVVKRGADTQYF
TRBJ1-5 TRBV7-3 . once TGTGCCAGCAGCTTGGGCAGGGATCAGCCCCAGCATTTT CASSLGRDQPQHF
TRBJ1-2 TRBV14 . . TGTGCCAGCAGCCAATGGGGGGGCGCAGACTATGGCTACACCTTC CASSQWGGADYGYTF
TRBJ2-4 TRBV7-3 TRBD2 . TGTGCCAGCAGCTCCATCCCTAGCGGGGGAAACATTCAGTACTTC CASSSIPSGGNIQYF
TRBJ1-1 TRBV5-1 . . TGCGCCAGCAGCTTGCAGGGGACCACTGAAGCTTTCTTT CASSLQGTTEAFF
TRBJ2-7 TRBV3-1/TRBV3-2 TRBD2 . TGTGCCAGCAGCCAACTGACTAGCTCACACGAGCAGTACTTC CASSQLTSSHEQYF
TRBJ1-2 TRBV4-3 . . TGCGCCAGCAGCCAAGTCGGGTCAGGGCTTGGCTACACCTTC CASSQVGSGLGYTF
TRBJ2-1 TRBV29-1 TRBD2 . TGCAGCGCCACTAGGTTTAGCGGGGTAGGTTACAATGAGCAGTTCTTC CSATRFSGVGYNEQFF
TRBJ1-5 TRBV19 . . TGTGCCAGTAGTAGGACAGTCAATAGCAATCAGCCCCAGCATTTT CASSRTVNSNQPQHF
TRBJ2-7 TRBV4-1 TRBD2 . TGCGCCAGCAGCCAAGATCAGACTAGCGGGGTCGTCGAGCAGTACTTC CASSQDQTSGVVEQYF
TRBJ1-5 TRBV19 . . TGTGCCAGTAGTATTAGGGGGGGAACCCCCCAGCATTTT CASSIRGGTPQHF
TRBJ1-1 TRBV7-2 . . TGTGCCAGCAGCTGGCCGGGGAGGGGTAACACTGAAGCTTTCTTT CASSWPGRGNTEAFF
TRBJ1-4 TRBV7-9 . . TGTGCCAGCAGCTTAGCGGGGGCAGGGGCTAATGAAAAACTGTTTTTT CASSLAGAGANEKLFF
TRBJ2-1 TRBV6-5 TRBD2 . TGTGCCAGCAATCTGGTAGCGGGGGGCCACAATGAGCAGTTCTTC CASNLVAGGHNEQFF
TRBJ2-1 TRBV4-1 . . TGCGCCAGCAGCCAAAAACACTCAGGCAATGAGCAGTTCTTC CASSQKHSGNEQFF